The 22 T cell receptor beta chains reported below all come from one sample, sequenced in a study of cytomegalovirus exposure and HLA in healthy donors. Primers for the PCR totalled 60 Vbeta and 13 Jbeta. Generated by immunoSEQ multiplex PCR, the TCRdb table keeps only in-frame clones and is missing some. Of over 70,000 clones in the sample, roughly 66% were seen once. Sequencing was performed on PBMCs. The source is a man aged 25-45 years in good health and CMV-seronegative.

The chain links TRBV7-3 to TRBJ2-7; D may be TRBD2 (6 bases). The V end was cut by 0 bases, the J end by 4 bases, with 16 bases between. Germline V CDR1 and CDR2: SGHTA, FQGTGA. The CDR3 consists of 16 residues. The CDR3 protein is CASSLTFGGTPYEQYF. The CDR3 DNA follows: TGTGCCAGCAGCTTAACGTTTGGCGGGACCCCGTACGAGCAGTACTTC.

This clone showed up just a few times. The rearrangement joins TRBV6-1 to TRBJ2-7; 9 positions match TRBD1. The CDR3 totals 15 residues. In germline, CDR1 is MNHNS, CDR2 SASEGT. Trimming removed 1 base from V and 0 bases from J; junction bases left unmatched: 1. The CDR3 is CASSEETGGSYEQYF. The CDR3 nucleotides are TGTGCCAGCAGTGAAGAGACAGGGGGCTCCTACGAGCAGTACTTC.

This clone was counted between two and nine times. The chain's CDR3 is CASSLGSGTYEQYF. CDR3 coding DNA: TGCGCCAGCAGCCTGGGATCCGGGACCTACGAGCAGTACTTC. This chain joins TRBV4-1 and TRBJ2-7, with TRBD2 as a possible D gene (5 bases). CDR3 length: 14 amino acids. The germline V gene has CDR1 MGHRA and CDR2 YSYEKL. Trimming pared 4 bases from V and 2 bases from J, leaving 12 bases between.

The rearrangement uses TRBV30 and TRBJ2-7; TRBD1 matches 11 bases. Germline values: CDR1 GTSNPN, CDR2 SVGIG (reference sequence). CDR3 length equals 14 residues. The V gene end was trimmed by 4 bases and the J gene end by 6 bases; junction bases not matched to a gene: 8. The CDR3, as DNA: TGTGCCTGGATGATCGGACAGGGGGCGAGCGAGCAGTACTTC. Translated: CAWMIGQGASEQYF.

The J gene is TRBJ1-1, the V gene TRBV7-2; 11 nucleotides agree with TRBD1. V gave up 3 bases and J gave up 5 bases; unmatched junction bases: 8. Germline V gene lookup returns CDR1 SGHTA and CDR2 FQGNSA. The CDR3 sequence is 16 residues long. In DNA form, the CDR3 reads TGTGCCAGCAGCTTCCACGGGACAGGGGGGGGGACTGAAGCTTTCTTT. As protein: CASSFHGTGGGTEAFF.

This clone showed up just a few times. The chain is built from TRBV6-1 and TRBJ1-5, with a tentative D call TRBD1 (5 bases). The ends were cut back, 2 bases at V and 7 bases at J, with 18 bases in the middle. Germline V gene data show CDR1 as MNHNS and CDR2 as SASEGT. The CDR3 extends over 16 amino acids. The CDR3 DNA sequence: TGTGCCAGCAGTGAACCGGGAGACCTCCGGGGCCAGCCCCAGCATTTT. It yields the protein CASSEPGDLRGQPQHF.

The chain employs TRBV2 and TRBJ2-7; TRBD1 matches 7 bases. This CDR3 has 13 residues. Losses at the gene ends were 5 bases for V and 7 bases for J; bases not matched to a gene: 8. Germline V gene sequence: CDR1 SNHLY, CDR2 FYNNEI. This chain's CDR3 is CASSFRDSREQYF. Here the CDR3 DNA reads TGTGCCAGCAGTTTCCGGGACAGTCGAGAGCAGTACTTC. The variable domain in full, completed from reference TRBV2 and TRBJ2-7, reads EPEVTQTPSHQVTQMGQEVILRCVPISNHLYFYWYRQILGQKVEFLVSFYNNEISEKSEIFDDQFSVERPDGSNFTLKIRSTKLEDSAMYFCASSFRDSREQYFGPGTRLTVT.

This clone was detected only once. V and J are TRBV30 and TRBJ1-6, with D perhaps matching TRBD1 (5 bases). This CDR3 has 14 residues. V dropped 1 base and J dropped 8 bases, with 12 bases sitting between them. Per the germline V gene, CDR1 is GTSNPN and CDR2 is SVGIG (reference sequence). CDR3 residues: CAWSGGVGHSPLHF. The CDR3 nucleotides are TGTGCCTGGAGTGGGGGGGTCGGGCATTCACCCCTCCACTTT.

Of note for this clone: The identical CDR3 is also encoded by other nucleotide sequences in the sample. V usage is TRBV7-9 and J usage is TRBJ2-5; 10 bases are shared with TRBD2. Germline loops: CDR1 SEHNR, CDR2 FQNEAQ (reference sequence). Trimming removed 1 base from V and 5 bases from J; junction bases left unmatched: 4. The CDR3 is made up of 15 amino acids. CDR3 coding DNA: TGTGCCAGCAGCTTAGGGCTAGCGGGGGTGGAGACCCAGTACTTC. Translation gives CASSLGLAGVETQYF.

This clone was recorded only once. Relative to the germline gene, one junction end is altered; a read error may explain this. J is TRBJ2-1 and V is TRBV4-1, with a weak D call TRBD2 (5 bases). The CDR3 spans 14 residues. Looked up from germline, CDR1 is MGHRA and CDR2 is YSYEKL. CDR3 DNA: TGCGCCAGCAGACAAGTTACTAGTCCCAATGAGCAGTTCTTC. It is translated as CASRQVTSPNEQFF.

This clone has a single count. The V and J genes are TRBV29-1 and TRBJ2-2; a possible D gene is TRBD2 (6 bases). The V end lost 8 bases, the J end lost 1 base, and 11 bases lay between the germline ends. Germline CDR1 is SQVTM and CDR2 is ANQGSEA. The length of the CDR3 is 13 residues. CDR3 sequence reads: CSLRTMNTGELFF. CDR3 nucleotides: TGCAGCCTTAGGACTATGAACACCGGGGAGCTGTTTTTT.

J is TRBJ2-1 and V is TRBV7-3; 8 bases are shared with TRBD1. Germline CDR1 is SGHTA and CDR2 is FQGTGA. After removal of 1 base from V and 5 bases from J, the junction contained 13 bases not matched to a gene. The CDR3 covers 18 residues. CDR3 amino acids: CASSLSPAGGRPDNEQFF. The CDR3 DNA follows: TGTGCCAGCAGCTTAAGTCCGGCAGGGGGCCGTCCCGACAATGAGCAGTTCTTC.

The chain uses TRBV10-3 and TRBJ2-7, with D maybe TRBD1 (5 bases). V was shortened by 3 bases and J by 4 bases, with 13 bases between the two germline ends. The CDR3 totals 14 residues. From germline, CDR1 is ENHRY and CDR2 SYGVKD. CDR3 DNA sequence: TGTGCCATCAGTGATCTTGACAGAGTATACGAGCAGTACTTC. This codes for CAISDLDRVYEQYF.

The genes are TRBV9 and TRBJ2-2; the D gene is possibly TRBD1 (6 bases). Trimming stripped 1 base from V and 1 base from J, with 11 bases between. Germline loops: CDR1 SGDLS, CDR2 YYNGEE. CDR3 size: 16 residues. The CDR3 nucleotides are TGTGCCAGCAGCGTACCCCTGACAGGGAACACCGGGGAGCTGTTTTTT. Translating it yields CASSVPLTGNTGELFF.

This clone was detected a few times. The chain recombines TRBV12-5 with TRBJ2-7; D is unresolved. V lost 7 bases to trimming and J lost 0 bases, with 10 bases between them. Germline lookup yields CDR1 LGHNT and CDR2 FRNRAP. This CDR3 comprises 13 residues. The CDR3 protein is CASVGRPSYEQYF. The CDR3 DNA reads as TGTGCTAGTGTGGGCAGGCCCTCCTACGAGCAGTACTTC.

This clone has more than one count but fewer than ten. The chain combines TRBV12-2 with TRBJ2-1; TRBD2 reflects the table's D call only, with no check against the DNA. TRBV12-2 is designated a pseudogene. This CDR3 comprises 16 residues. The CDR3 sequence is CASRPRFSGRANEQFF. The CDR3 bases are TGTGCAAGTCGCCCACGGTTTAGCGGGAGGGCCAATGAGCAGTTCTTC.

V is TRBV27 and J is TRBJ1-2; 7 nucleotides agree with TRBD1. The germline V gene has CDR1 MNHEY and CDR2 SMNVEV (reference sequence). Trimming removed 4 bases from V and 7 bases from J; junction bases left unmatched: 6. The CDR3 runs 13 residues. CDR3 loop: CASSSFQGGGYTF. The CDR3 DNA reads TGTGCCAGCAGTTCCTTTCAGGGGGGTGGCTACACCTTC.

CDR3 nucleotide sequence: TGTGCCAGCAGCTTATCGGGGGACAGTGTTATCTTAGACACTGAAGCTTTCTTT. This codes for CASSLSGDSVILDTEAFF. The chain is built from TRBV7-6 and TRBJ1-1; 7 nucleotides align to TRBD1. The germline V gene encodes CDR1 SGHVS and CDR2 FNYEAQ. J gave up 3 bases and V 2 bases, and 15 bases lay outside the gene matches. The CDR3 loop spans 18 amino acids. The variable domain in full, completed from reference TRBV7-6 and TRBJ1-1, reads GAGVSQSPRYKVTKRGQDVALRCDPISGHVSLYWYRQALGQGPEFLTYFNYEAQQDKSGLPNDRFSAERPEGSISTLTIQRTEQRDSAMYRCASSLSGDSVILDTEAFFGQGTRLTVV.

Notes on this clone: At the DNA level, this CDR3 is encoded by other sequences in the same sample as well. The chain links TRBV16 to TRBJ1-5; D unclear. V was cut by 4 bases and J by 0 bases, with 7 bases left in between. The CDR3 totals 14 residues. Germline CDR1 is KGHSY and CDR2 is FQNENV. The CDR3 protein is CASSPVTSNQPQHF. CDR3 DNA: TGTGCCAGCAGCCCGGTAACTAGCAATCAGCCCCAGCATTTT. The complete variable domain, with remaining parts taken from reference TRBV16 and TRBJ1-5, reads GEEVAQTPKHLVRGEGQKAKLYCAPIKGHSYVFWYQQVLKNEFKFLISFQNENVFDETGMPKERFSAKCLPNSPCSLEIQATKLEDSAVYFCASSPVTSNQPQHFGDGTRLSIL.

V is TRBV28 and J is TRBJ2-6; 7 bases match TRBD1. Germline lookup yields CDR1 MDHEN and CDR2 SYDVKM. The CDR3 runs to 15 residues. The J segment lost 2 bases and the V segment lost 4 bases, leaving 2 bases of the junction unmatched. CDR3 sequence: CASSSQGPGANVLTF. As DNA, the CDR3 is TGTGCCAGCAGTTCACAGGGGCCTGGGGCCAACGTCCTGACTTTC.

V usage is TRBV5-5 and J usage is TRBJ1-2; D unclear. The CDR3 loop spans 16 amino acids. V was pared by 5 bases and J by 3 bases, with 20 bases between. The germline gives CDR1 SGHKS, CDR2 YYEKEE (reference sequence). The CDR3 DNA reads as TGTGCCAGCAGTCGGCGAAACAGTGGCCAGGACTATGGCTACACCTTC. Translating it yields CASSRRNSGQDYGYTF.

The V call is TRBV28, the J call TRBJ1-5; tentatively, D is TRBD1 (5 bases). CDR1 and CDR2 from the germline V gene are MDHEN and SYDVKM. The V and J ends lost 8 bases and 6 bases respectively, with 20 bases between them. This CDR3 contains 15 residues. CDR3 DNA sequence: TGTGCCAGCGCGCTCGGGCAGGGTTTTCGTCAGCCCCAGCATTTT. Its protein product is CASALGQGFRQPQHF.